This TCR beta chain was sequenced during a study of cytomegalovirus exposure and HLA in healthy donors. On the study more broadly: One earlier analysis, a look at roughly 180 million T cells, found around 110 million unique TCR beta sequences. Findings and limits, study-wide: Owing to their indistinguishability, certain V segments, notably TRBV6-2 and TRBV6-3, were excluded. Most sequenced TCRs were rare (though some public TCRs occurred in many donors). Earlier results showed most TCR beta V segments being productive about 87% or about 30% of the time.

Note on this clone: Its antigen is currently unknown.

The CDR3 runs 16 residues. Germline lookup yields CDR1 LNHDA and CDR2 SQIVND (reference sequence). J gave up 2 bases and V 1 base, and 7 bases lay outside the gene matches. In the PCR, 60 Vbeta and 13 Jbeta primers were used. Sequencing used immunoSEQ multiplex PCR; TCRdb keeps in-frame clones, though not all of them. The data show roughly 120,000 clones, about three quarters seen once. The source is a woman in her sixties in good health and CMV-seropositive. Sequences were obtained from PBMCs. The chain links TRBV19 to TRBJ2-7, with 8 bases identical to TRBD1. CDR3 sequence: CASSIGETGAPYEQYF. For the CDR3, the DNA is TGTGCCAGTAGTATAGGCGAGACAGGGGCACCCTACGAGCAGTACTTC.